Following are 3 T cell receptor beta chains from one sample sequenced in a study of Ad26.COV2.S vaccination and SARS-CoV-2 variants (dated by TCRdb to the early 2020s). Read against the paper, the sample's time point label means: individuals recovered from natural SARS-CoV-2 infection. The library was obtained by the immunoSEQ multiplex PCR assay. Here the immuneACCESS table is served through TCRdb, limited to in-frame sequences with V and J called. Missing clones are a known gap in these copies; in checked studies unresolved V genes cover under half, and the rest lacks a known reason. This sample comprises more than 150,000 clones, around 88% of them detected only once. The biggest ten clones account for about 5.9% of the sample. Sequences were derived from peripheral blood, sampled after recovery from COVID-19. The origin of the receptors is a human donor who had recovered from COVID-19.

V is TRBV7-7 and J is TRBJ2-5; 9 bases align to TRBD1. Germline V gene sequence: CDR1 SSHAT, CDR2 FNYEAQ (reference sequence). V was pared by 10 bases and J by 1 base, with 22 bases of the junction left unmatched. The CDR3 is made up of 19 amino acids. The DNA for the CDR3 is TGTGCCACCCAGCTTCGACCAACAGGGGGCAGAGGACCCCAAGAGACCCAGTACTTC. Encoded protein: CATQLRPTGGRGPQETQYF.

The chain uses TRBV2 and TRBJ2-5, with 12 bases that match TRBD2. This CDR3 has 17 residues. From germline, CDR1 is SNHLY and CDR2 FYNNEI. The V segment lost 4 bases and the J segment 2 bases; nucleotides outside the gene matches: 8. Written as DNA, the CDR3 is TGTGCCAGCAGTGTACTAGCGGGAGGACCCACGCAAGAGACCCAGTACTTC. Protein: CASSVLAGGPTQETQYF.

This chain connects TRBV5-1 to TRBJ2-3; D uncertain. Trimming removed 2 bases at V and 2 bases at J, with 3 bases between. CDR1 and CDR2 (germline): SGHRS, YFSETQ. The CDR3 runs to 12 residues. Written as DNA, the CDR3 is TGCGCCAGCAGCTTAGACACAGATACGCAGTATTTT. Protein sequence: CASSLDTDTQYF. Full variable domain (missing parts from reference TRBV5-1 and TRBJ2-3): KAGVTQTPRYLIKTRGQQVTLSCSPISGHRSVSWYQQTPGQGLQFLFEYFSETQRNKGNFPGRFSGRQFSNSRSEMNVSTLELGDSALYLCASSLDTDTQYFGPGTRLTVL.